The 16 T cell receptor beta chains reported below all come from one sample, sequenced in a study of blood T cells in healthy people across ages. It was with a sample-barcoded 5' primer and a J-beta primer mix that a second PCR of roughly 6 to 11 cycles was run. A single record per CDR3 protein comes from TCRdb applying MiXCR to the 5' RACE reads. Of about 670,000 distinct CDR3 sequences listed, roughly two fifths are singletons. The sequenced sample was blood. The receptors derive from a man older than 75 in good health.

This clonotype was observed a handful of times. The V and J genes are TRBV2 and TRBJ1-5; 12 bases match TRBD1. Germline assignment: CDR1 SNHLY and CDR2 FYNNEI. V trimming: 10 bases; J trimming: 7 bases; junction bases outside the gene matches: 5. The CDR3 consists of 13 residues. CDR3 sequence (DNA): TGTGCCACTTCCGGGACAGGGGGCCAGCCCCAGCATTTT. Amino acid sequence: CATSGTGGQPQHF. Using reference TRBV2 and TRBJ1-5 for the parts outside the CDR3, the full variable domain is EPEVTQTPSHQVTQMGQEVILRCVPISNHLYFYWYRQILGQKVEFLVSFYNNEISEKSEIFDDQFSVERPDGSNFTLKIRSTKLEDSAMYFCATSGTGGQPQHFGDGTRLSIL.

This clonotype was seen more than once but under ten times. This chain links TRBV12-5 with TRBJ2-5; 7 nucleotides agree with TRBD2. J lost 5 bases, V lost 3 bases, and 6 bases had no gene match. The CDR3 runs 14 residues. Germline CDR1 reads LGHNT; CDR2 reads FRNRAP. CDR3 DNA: TGTGCTAGTGGTTTCGTGGGGGGGGAGGAGACCCAGTACTTC. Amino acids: CASGFVGGEETQYF. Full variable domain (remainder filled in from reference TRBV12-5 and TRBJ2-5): DARVTQTPRHKVTEMGQEVTMRCQPILGHNTVFWYRQTMMQGLELLAYFRNRAPLDDSGMPKDRFSAEMPDATLATLKIQPSEPRDSAVYFCASGFVGGEETQYFGPGTRLLVL.

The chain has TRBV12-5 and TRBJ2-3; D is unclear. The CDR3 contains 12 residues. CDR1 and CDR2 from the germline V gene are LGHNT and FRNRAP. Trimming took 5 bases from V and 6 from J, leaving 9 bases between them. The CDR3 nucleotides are TGTGCTAGTGGTCCGACCCCGGATACGCAGTATTTT. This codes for CASGPTPDTQYF.

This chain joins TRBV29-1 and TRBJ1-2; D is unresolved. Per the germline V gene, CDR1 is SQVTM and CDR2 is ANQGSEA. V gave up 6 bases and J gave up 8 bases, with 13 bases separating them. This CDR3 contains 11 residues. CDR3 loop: CSVLVGEGYTF. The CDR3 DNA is TGCAGCGTATTGGTGGGAGAAGGCTACACCTTC.

The CDR3 bases are TGTGCCAGCAGTTACAGGCAGCCGTATTTAGAGACCCAGTACTTC. Translated, it gives CASSYRQPYLETQYF. This chain links TRBV6-6 with TRBJ2-5; D gene unclear. The CDR3 is 15 residues long. Germline CDR1 reads MNHNY; CDR2 reads SVGAGI (reference sequence). Trimming shortened V by 2 bases and J by 4 bases, and 14 bases separated the two germline ends.

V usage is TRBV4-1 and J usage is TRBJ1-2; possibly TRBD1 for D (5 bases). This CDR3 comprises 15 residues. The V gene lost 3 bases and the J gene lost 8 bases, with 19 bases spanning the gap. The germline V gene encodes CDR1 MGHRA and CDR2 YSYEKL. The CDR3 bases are TGCGCCAGCAGCCATACCCCTGGGGACGTTCAAGGCTACACCTTC. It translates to CASSHTPGDVQGYTF.

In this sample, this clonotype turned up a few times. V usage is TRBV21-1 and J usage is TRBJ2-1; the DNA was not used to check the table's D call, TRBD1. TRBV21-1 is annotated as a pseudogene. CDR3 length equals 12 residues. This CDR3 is CASSPPGQGSFF. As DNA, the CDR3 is TGTGCCAGCAGCCCTCCGGGACAGGGGTCGTTCTTC.

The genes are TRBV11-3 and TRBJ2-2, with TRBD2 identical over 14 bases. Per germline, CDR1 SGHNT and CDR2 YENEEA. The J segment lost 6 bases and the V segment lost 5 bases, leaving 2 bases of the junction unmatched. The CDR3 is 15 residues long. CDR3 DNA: TGTGCCAGCAGCCCGGGACTAGCGGGAGCCGGGGAGCTGTTTTTT. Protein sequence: CASSPGLAGAGELFF. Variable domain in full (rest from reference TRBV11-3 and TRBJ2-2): EAGVVQSPRYKIIEKKQPVAFWCNPISGHNTLYWYLQNLGQGPELLIRYENEEAVDDSQLPKDRFSAERLKGVDSTLKIQPAELGDSAVYLCASSPGLAGAGELFFGEGSRLTVL.

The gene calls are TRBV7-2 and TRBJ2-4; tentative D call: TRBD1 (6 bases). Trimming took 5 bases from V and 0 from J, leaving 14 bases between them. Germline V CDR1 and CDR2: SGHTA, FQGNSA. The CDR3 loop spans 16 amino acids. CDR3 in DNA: TGTGCCAGCAGCGCCCGACAGGCACTAGCCAAAAACATTCAGTACTTC. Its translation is CASSARQALAKNIQYF. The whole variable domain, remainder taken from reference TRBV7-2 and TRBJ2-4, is GAGVSQSPSNKVTEKGKDVELRCDPISGHTALYWYRQSLGQGLEFLIYFQGNSAPDKSGLPSDRFSAERTGGSVSTLTIQRTQQEDSAVYLCASSARQALAKNIQYFGAGTRLSVL.

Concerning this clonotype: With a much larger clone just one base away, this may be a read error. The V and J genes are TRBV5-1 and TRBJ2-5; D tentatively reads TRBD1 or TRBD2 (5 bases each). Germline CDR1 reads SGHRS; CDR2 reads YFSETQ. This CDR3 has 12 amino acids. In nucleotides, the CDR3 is TGCGCCGGCAGCCGGGGACGAGAGACCCAGTACTTC. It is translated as CAGSRGRETQYF.

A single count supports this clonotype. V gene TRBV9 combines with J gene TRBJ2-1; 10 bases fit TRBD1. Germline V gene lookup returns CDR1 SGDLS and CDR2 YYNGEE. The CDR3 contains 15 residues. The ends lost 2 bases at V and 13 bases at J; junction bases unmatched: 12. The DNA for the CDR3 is TGTGCCAGCAGCGTCGGGACAGGGGAGATTCAGACCCAGTTCTTC. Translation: CASSVGTGEIQTQFF. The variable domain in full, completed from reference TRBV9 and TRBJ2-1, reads DSGVTQTPKHLITATGQRVTLRCSPRSGDLSVYWYQQSLDQGLQFLIQYYNGEERAKGNILERFSAQQFPDLHSELNLSSLELGDSALYFCASSVGTGEIQTQFFGPGTRLTVL.

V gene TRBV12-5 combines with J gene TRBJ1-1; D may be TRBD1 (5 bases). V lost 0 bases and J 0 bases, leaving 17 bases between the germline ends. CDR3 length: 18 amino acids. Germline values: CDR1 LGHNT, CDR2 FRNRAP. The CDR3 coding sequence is TGTGCTAGTGGTTTGGTAAGGCCGGGACGGGGGATGAACACTGAAGCTTTCTTT. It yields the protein CASGLVRPGRGMNTEAFF.

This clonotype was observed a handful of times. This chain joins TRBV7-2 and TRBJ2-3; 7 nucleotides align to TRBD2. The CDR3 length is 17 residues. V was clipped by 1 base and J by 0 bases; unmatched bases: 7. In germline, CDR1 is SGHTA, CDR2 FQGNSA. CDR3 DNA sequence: TGTGCCAGCAGCTTAGGGGGAGGGGCCCTTAGCACAGATACGCAGTATTTT. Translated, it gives CASSLGGGALSTDTQYF.

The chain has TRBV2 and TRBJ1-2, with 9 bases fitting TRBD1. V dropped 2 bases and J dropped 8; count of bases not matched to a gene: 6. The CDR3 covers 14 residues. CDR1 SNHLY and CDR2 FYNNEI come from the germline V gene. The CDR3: CASSERGTGLGYTF. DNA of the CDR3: TGTGCCAGCAGTGAAAGGGGGACAGGGCTGGGCTACACCTTC. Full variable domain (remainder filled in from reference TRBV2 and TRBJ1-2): EPEVTQTPSHQVTQMGQEVILRCVPISNHLYFYWYRQILGQKVEFLVSFYNNEISEKSEIFDDQFSVERPDGSNFTLKIRSTKLEDSAMYFCASSERGTGLGYTFGSGTRLTVV.

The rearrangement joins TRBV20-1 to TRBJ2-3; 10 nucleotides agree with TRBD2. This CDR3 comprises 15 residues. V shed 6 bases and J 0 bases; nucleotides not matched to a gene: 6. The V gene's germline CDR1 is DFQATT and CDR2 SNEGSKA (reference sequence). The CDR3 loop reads CSAAGGPPSTDTQYF. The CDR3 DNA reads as TGCAGTGCAGCGGGAGGGCCCCCGAGCACAGATACGCAGTATTTT.

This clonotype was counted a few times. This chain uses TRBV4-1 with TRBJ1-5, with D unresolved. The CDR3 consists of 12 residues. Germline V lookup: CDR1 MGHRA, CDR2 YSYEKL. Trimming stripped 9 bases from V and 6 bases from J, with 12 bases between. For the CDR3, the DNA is TGCGCCAGGGGATTGGTGCGTCAGCCCCAGCATTTT. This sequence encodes CARGLVRQPQHF.